The T cell receptor beta chain under discussion was sequenced for a study of blood T cell repertoires in COVID-19. In the study overall: The origin of the acute and convalescent COVID-19 samples was the United States, Italy and Spain. Sample material is recorded as cDNA or gDNA derived from T cells, B-cell-depleted T cells, or PBMCs.

The CDR3 runs to 15 residues. With V trimmed by 5 bases and J by 7 bases, 8 bases remained unmatched. Germline lookup yields CDR1 SGHTA and CDR2 FQGNSA. As processed by the authors: The authors estimated nucleated cell counts from reference gene primer amplification. Sequencing used immunoSEQ multiplex PCR; TCRdb keeps in-frame clones, though not all of them. Clone size and V and J calls were adopted from that table, with D and trimming inferred from the DNA. The sample consists of around 15,000 clones, around 82% of them appearing once. The sequenced sample was peripheral blood. J is TRBJ1-6 and V is TRBV7-2; 7 bases align to TRBD1. This receptor was obtained from a human donor in a cohort sampled during active COVID-19. The DNA for the CDR3 is TGTGCCAGCAGCCCCGCAGGGGGAGAGAATTCACCCCTCCACTTT. Residues: CASSPAGGENSPLHF.